The 13 T cell receptor beta chains below all came from one sample that was sequenced in a study of neurological immune-mediated disorders. TCRdb re-analysed the 5' RACE reads in MiXCR, keeping a single row per CDR3 protein. The sample contains fewer than 35,000 distinct CDR3 sequences, approximately 4.4% of which appear only once. Sequencing was done on a sample of PBMCs. These receptors all stem from a man younger than 35 in good health.

This clonotype was observed many times. Written as DNA, the CDR3 is TGTGCCAGCAGCCCAAGAGGGACAGCCTATGAAAAACTGTTTTTT. Its protein product is CASSPRGTAYEKLFF. The rearrangement joins TRBV12-3 or TRBV12-4 to TRBJ1-4, with 7 bases aligning to TRBD1. The CDR3 sequence is 15 residues long. Germline trimming cut 6 bases from V and 6 bases from J; bases unmatched to any gene: 10.

This clonotype was recorded at least ten times. The chain employs TRBV29-1 and TRBJ2-2, with 7 bases lining up with TRBD1. This CDR3 region has 14 residues. The germline CDR1 and CDR2 sequences are SQVTM and ANQGSEA. The ends lost 5 bases at V and 6 bases at J; junction bases unmatched: 9. The CDR3 DNA reads TGCAGCGTTTCGCTACAGGGGTTGCCCGGGGAGCTGTTTTTT. Protein sequence: CSVSLQGLPGELFF.

The chain joins TRBV11-2 to TRBJ1-2; D is perhaps TRBD1 (5 bases). The CDR3 covers 14 residues. CDR1 is SGHAT and CDR2 is FQNNGV in the germline V gene. Between the trimmed V and J ends, which lost 2 bases and 7 bases, there was a span of 14 bases. This CDR3 reads CASSLLGPPGGYTF. The CDR3 coding sequence is TGTGCCAGCAGCTTACTGGGACCGCCCGGTGGCTACACCTTC.

This clonotype was detected many times. The chain carries TRBV28 and TRBJ2-7; maybe TRBD1 (5 bases). CDR3 length: 14 amino acids. V dropped 2 bases and J dropped 6 bases, with 14 bases sitting between them. Germline CDR1 reads MDHEN; CDR2 reads SYDVKM. CDR3 DNA sequence: TGTGCCAGCAGTTTAGCGTCCAGGGTAGGCGAGCAGTACTTC. Translated, it gives CASSLASRVGEQYF.

This clonotype was counted at least ten times. V gene TRBV25-1 combines with J gene TRBJ1-2; the match to TRBD1 covers 8 bases. Germline assignment: CDR1 MGHDK and CDR2 SYGVNS. CDR3 size: 16 residues. Trimming cost V 5 bases and J 8 bases; bases outside gene matches: 16. CDR3 nucleotides: TGTGCCAGCAGTCCCAACCCGGGACAGGATATTACGGGCTACACCTTC. Translated: CASSPNPGQDITGYTF.

Many counts were recorded for this clonotype. The chain has TRBV14 and TRBJ2-1; D not resolved. V shed 5 bases and J shed 3 bases, with 11 bases lying between them. Germline V CDR1 and CDR2: SGHDN, FVKESK. The length of the CDR3 is 14 residues. CDR3 sequence reads: CASSMDGNYNEQFF. The CDR3 nucleotides are TGTGCCAGCAGCATGGACGGAAACTACAATGAGCAGTTCTTC.

This clonotype was detected ten times or more. The junction and the germline gene differ at one end; a read error may be behind it. The rearrangement uses TRBV20-1 and TRBJ1-2, with a tentative D call TRBD1 (6 bases). The germline V gene encodes CDR1 DFQATT and CDR2 SNEGSKA (reference sequence). The CDR3 totals 14 residues. The CDR3 region is CSAGEGGPVYGYTF. CDR3 DNA: TGCAGTGCTGGAGAGGGGGGGCCGGTCTATGGCTACACCTTC.

This clonotype occurred many times. This sequence joins TRBV6-2 or TRBV6-3 and TRBJ2-7, with D maybe TRBD2 (5 bases). Germline V gives CDR1 MNHEY, CDR2 SVGEGT. This CDR3 contains 19 residues. The V end was cut by 2 bases, the J end by 2 bases, with 25 bases between. The CDR3: CASSYAAGFTRDQTYEQYF. The CDR3 bases are TGTGCCAGCAGTTACGCTGCGGGTTTTACCCGAGACCAAACCTACGAGCAGTACTTC.

This clonotype has at least ten counts. J is TRBJ2-2 and V is TRBV5-1; either TRBD1 or TRBD2 may supply D (5 bases each). Germline-derived CDR1 and CDR2 are SGHRS and YFSETQ. The CDR3 extends over 15 amino acids. Trimming took 5 bases from V and 2 from J, leaving 13 bases between them. The CDR3 loop is CASRIGTSNTGELFF. CDR3 DNA: TGCGCCAGCAGAATCGGGACCTCAAACACCGGGGAGCTGTTTTTT.

Ten or more counts support this clonotype. CDR3 nucleotide sequence: TGTGCCAGCAGCCCTAAGGGGAACACTGAAGCTTTCTTT. This translates into CASSPKGNTEAFF. The rearrangement links TRBV14 to TRBJ1-1, with no clear D. V lost 4 bases and J lost 1, with 7 bases in between. Per the germline V gene, CDR1 is SGHDN and CDR2 is FVKESK. The CDR3 spans 13 residues.

The genes are TRBV29-1 and TRBJ2-1, with 9 bases that match TRBD1. CDR3 length equals 14 residues. V was clipped by 6 bases and J by 4 bases; unmatched bases: 7. Germline V lookup: CDR1 SQVTM, CDR2 ANQGSEA. CDR3 region: CSVDTGGHYNEQFF. DNA of the CDR3: TGCAGCGTCGATACAGGGGGCCATTACAATGAGCAGTTCTTC.

Sample share makes this clonotype medium-sized. The chain uses TRBV29-1 and TRBJ1-1; D gene uncertain. This CDR3 comprises 12 residues. The germline V and J ends were trimmed by 1 base and 11 bases, with 14 bases remaining between them. Germline assignment: CDR1 SQVTM and CDR2 ANQGSEA. The CDR3 here is CSVEGADIRAFF. Written as DNA, the CDR3 is TGCAGCGTTGAAGGGGCTGACATCAGGGCTTTCTTT.

This clonotype has ten or more counts. This chain uses TRBV10-3 with TRBJ2-5; 7 positions match TRBD1. J gave up 3 bases and V 5 bases, and 0 bases lay outside the gene matches. Germline CDR1 is ENHRY and CDR2 is SYGVKD. This CDR3 comprises 12 residues. The CDR3 region is CAISQGEETQYF. The CDR3 DNA reads as TGTGCCATCAGTCAGGGGGAAGAGACCCAGTACTTC.